The 29 T cell receptor beta chains below come from one sample, sequenced in a study of blood T cells in healthy people across ages. With a J-beta primer mix and a sample-barcoded 5' primer, a second PCR ran about 7 to 11 cycles. TCRdb ran MiXCR on the 5' RACE reads and lists one entry per CDR3 protein. Found here are approximately 820,000 distinct CDR3 sequences, 44% of them singletons; the top ten hold nearly 20%. Sequences were obtained from blood. Source of these receptors: a man aged 55 to 70 in good health.

The rearrangement joins TRBV9 to TRBJ2-3; a weak D match, TRBD2 (6 bases). The CDR3 consists of 16 residues. The germline V and J ends were trimmed by 0 bases and 0 bases, with 11 bases remaining between them. The germline V gene has CDR1 SGDLS and CDR2 YYNGEE. CDR3 DNA: TGTGCCAGCAGCGTAGTGCCAGCGGGTAGCACAGATACGCAGTATTTT. It encodes CASSVVPAGSTDTQYF.

The rearrangement links TRBV7-8 to TRBJ2-7, with 8 bases lining up with TRBD1. The germline CDR1 and CDR2 sequences are SGHVS and FQNEAQ. CDR3 size: 17 residues. V lost 5 bases to trimming and J lost 2 bases; unmatched junction nucleotides: 14. CDR3 amino acids: CASSRQIGQGSPYEQYF. Here the CDR3 DNA reads TGTGCCAGCAGCCGCCAGATTGGACAGGGTAGTCCCTACGAGCAGTACTTC.

V usage is TRBV5-6 and J usage is TRBJ1-5; no reliable D call. Germline CDR1 is SGHDT and CDR2 is YYEEEE. Trimming took 2 bases from V and 2 from J, leaving 8 bases between them. The CDR3 sequence is 14 residues long. As DNA, the CDR3 is TGTGCCAGCAGCTTATCATTGGGCAATCAGCCCCAGCATTTT. Its translation: CASSLSLGNQPQHF.

This chain uses TRBV7-9 with TRBJ1-1; no reliable D call. This CDR3 contains 13 residues. Germline CDR1 reads SEHNR; CDR2 reads FQNEAQ (reference sequence). V was trimmed by 1 base and J by 8 bases, leaving 11 bases between them. CDR3 DNA sequence: TGTGCCAGCAGCTTAGGCCTAGCGGCGGAAGCTTTCTTT. This gives the protein CASSLGLAAEAFF.

The table lists this clonotype with a few counts. The chain has TRBV20-1 and TRBJ2-5; D is undetermined. CDR1 is DFQATT and CDR2 is SNEGSKA in the germline V gene (reference sequence). CDR3 length: 12 residues. Trimming removed 7 bases from V and 4 bases from J, with 13 bases in between. CDR3 coding DNA: TGCAGTGTCCGCCTGATGGGAGAGACCCAGTACTTC. This translates into CSVRLMGETQYF.

The sample holds one count of this clonotype. The rearrangement uses TRBV18 and TRBJ1-5, with D unclear. The CDR3 consists of 13 residues. Trimming removed 3 bases at V and 5 bases at J, with 8 bases between. In germline, CDR1 is KGHSH, CDR2 LQKENI. The CDR3, as DNA: TGTGCCAGCTCACCGGGGTCTGATCAGCCCCAGCATTTT. Residues: CASSPGSDQPQHF.

This clonotype showed up just once. J is TRBJ1-5 and V is TRBV28; tentative D call: TRBD1 (5 bases). The ends were cut back, 4 bases at V and 0 bases at J, with 13 bases in the middle. The CDR3 runs to 16 residues. The germline V gene has CDR1 MDHEN and CDR2 SYDVKM. CDR3 coding DNA: TGTGCCAGCAGTTGGGGGGGGAGTTATAGCAATCAGCCCCAGCATTTT. Translated, it gives CASSWGGSYSNQPQHF.

This chain links TRBV4-1 with TRBJ2-2, with D perhaps TRBD2 (6 bases). V lost 0 bases and J lost 9, with 8 bases in between. Looked up from germline, CDR1 is MGHRA and CDR2 is YSYEKL. This CDR3 region has 13 residues. The CDR3 nucleotides read TGCGCCAGCAGCCAAGACGGGGGAAGGGAGCTGTTTTTT. It codes for CASSQDGGRELFF.

This rearrangement joins TRBV6-4 to TRBJ2-3; 13 nucleotides line up with TRBD2. This CDR3 comprises 16 residues. V was clipped by 5 bases and J by 4 bases; unmatched bases: 6. The germline V gene has CDR1 MRHNA and CDR2 SNTAGT. The DNA for the CDR3 is TGTGCCAGCAGTCCGACTGGACTAGCGGGAGCAGATACGCAGTATTTT. Translated: CASSPTGLAGADTQYF.

The rearrangement links TRBV24-1 to TRBJ2-5; possible D gene TRBD1, 5 bases. Germline V CDR1 and CDR2: KGHDR, SFDVKD. The CDR3 spans 11 residues. V was cut by 8 bases and J by 5 bases, with 8 bases left in between. CDR3 region: CATTRAETQYF. CDR3 sequence (DNA): TGTGCCACCACCAGGGCGGAGACCCAGTACTTC.

V gene TRBV3-1 combines with J gene TRBJ2-1; D gene ambiguous. Trimming stripped 4 bases from V and 8 bases from J, with 15 bases between. The CDR3 extends over 14 amino acids. Germline V gene data show CDR1 as LGHDT and CDR2 as YNNKEL (reference sequence). The CDR3 reads CASSPGRPWDEQFF. The CDR3 DNA sequence: TGTGCCAGCAGCCCTGGACGGCCGTGGGATGAGCAGTTCTTC.

This chain joins TRBV5-1 and TRBJ2-1, with 8 bases that match TRBD2. Germline V gene lookup returns CDR1 SGHRS and CDR2 YFSETQ. The CDR3 spans 15 residues. Trimming took 4 bases from V and 5 from J; bases not matched to a gene: 8. The CDR3 nucleotides read TGCGCCAGCAGCCCGGGGGGGGACCAGAACAATGAGCAGTTCTTC. Protein: CASSPGGDQNNEQFF.

The chain employs TRBV20-1 and TRBJ1-5; 10 nucleotides agree with TRBD1. Germline loops: CDR1 DFQATT, CDR2 SNEGSKA (reference sequence). The CDR3 sequence is 13 residues long. After removal of 6 bases from V and 7 bases from J, the junction contained 6 bases not matched to a gene. CDR3 region: CSAEDRGHQPQHF. The CDR3 nucleotides are TGCAGTGCAGAAGACAGGGGGCACCAGCCCCAGCATTTT.

V gene TRBV2 combines with J gene TRBJ1-5; D is unresolved. The germline V gene encodes CDR1 SNHLY and CDR2 FYNNEI. V was pared by 0 bases and J by 4 bases, with 10 bases between. The CDR3 covers 15 residues. CDR3 region: CASSEAGSRNQPQHF. The CDR3 region has the DNA TGTGCCAGCAGTGAAGCGGGGAGCCGTAATCAGCCCCAGCATTTT. Together with reference TRBV2 and TRBJ1-5, the CDR3 gives the full variable domain: EPEVTQTPSHQVTQMGQEVILRCVPISNHLYFYWYRQILGQKVEFLVSFYNNEISEKSEIFDDQFSVERPDGSNFTLKIRSTKLEDSAMYFCASSEAGSRNQPQHFGDGTRLSIL.

The rearrangement uses TRBV3-1 and TRBJ1-5; 7 bases map to TRBD1. The V and J ends lost 4 bases and 7 bases, in that order; junction bases with no gene match: 7. The CDR3 covers 14 residues. The germline gives CDR1 LGHDT, CDR2 YNNKEL (reference sequence). The CDR3 reads CASSPRTGYQPQHF. The CDR3 DNA follows: TGTGCCAGCAGCCCACGGACAGGATACCAGCCCCAGCATTTT.

The CDR3 DNA follows: TGTGCCAGCAGATCGGGCGGGGCGACCTACGAGCAGTACTTC. Its translation is CASRSGGATYEQYF. J is TRBJ2-7 and V is TRBV12-3 or TRBV12-4; perhaps TRBD2 as D (6 bases). This CDR3 contains 14 residues. V shed 6 bases and J shed 2 bases, with 14 bases lying between them.

This clonotype was seen a few times. This rearrangement joins TRBV6-2 or TRBV6-3 to TRBJ1-5; D is unresolved. Germline CDR1 is MNHEY and CDR2 is SVGEGT. The CDR3 extends over 13 amino acids. V was clipped by 8 bases and J by 4 bases, with 12 bases between them. CDR3 DNA: TGTGCCAGCTCAGACGGGAGTAATCAGCCCCAGCATTTT. It codes for CASSDGSNQPQHF.

The chain joins TRBV5-1 to TRBJ2-3, with D possibly being TRBD1 or TRBD2 (5 bases each). V dropped 0 bases and J dropped 1 base, with 12 bases sitting between them. The CDR3 sequence is 16 residues long. The germline gives CDR1 SGHRS, CDR2 YFSETQ. The CDR3 sequence is CASSLVVLGGTDTQYF. As DNA, the CDR3 is TGCGCCAGCAGCTTGGTGGTCCTGGGGGGCACAGATACGCAGTATTTT.

The V and J genes are TRBV9 and TRBJ1-3; D is undetermined. V was pared by 1 base and J by 4 bases, with 9 bases between. CDR1 SGDLS and CDR2 YYNGEE come from the germline V gene. CDR3 length equals 14 residues. The CDR3 bases are TGTGCCAGCAGCGTATCGGCAGAAGGAAACACCATATATTTT. It specifies CASSVSAEGNTIYF.

This clonotype has just one count. This chain uses TRBV5-1 with TRBJ2-2; TRBD1 aligns across 7 bases. This CDR3 spans 14 amino acids. Unmatched junction bases numbered 6, after V lost 4 bases and J lost 6 bases. CDR1 and CDR2 (germline): SGHRS, YFSETQ. CDR3 sequence: CASSPGQIPGELFF. As DNA, the CDR3 is TGCGCCAGCAGCCCGGGACAGATTCCCGGGGAGCTGTTTTTT.

The CDR3 loop reads CASSPRPSSGGSYNEQFF. The CDR3 DNA is TGTGCCAGCAGCCCCCGACCGAGTAGCGGGGGCTCCTACAATGAGCAGTTCTTC. V and J are TRBV9 and TRBJ2-1; the match to TRBD2 covers 9 bases. With V trimmed by 4 bases and J by 0 bases, 11 bases remained unmatched. Germline lookup yields CDR1 SGDLS and CDR2 YYNGEE. The CDR3 totals 18 residues.

The chain combines TRBV5-1 with TRBJ2-1, with TRBD2 matching over 10 bases. Germline V lookup: CDR1 SGHRS, CDR2 YFSETQ. With V trimmed by 0 bases and J by 4 bases, 4 bases remained unmatched. The CDR3 is 16 amino acids. DNA for the CDR3: TGCGCCAGCAGCTTGGATCTTAGCGGGGGGTACAATGAGCAGTTCTTC. This codes for CASSLDLSGGYNEQFF.

DNA of the CDR3: TGTGCCAGCAGCTTTGGGGACAGTATCTATGGCTACACCTTC. It codes for CASSFGDSIYGYTF. The V call is TRBV7-9, the J call TRBJ1-2; TRBD1 aligns across 7 bases. The ends lost 3 bases at V and 4 bases at J; junction bases unmatched: 5. This CDR3 comprises 14 residues. Looked up from germline, CDR1 is SEHNR and CDR2 is FQNEAQ (reference sequence). The whole variable domain, filled in from reference TRBV7-9 and TRBJ1-2, reads DTGVSQNPRHKITKRGQNVTFRCDPISEHNRLYWYRQTLGQGPEFLTYFQNEAQLEKSRLLSDRFSAERPKGSFSTLEIQRTEQGDSAMYLCASSFGDSIYGYTFGSGTRLTVV.

The gene calls are TRBV29-1 and TRBJ2-3; D remains ambiguous. The CDR3 has 15 residues. Germline V gene data show CDR1 as SQVTM and CDR2 as ANQGSEA. Trimming took off 4 bases at V and 0 bases at J, with 14 bases between the two ends. Here the CDR3 reads CSVAGGRPSTDTQYF. The DNA of the CDR3 is TGCAGCGTTGCGGGTGGGCGACCTAGCACAGATACGCAGTATTTT.

This chain joins TRBV5-1 and TRBJ1-2, with 7 bases that match TRBD1. J was trimmed by 4 bases and V by 7 bases; bases with no gene match: 13. CDR3 length equals 15 residues. Germline CDR1 reads SGHRS; CDR2 reads YFSETQ. In nucleotides, the CDR3 is TGCGCCAGCTCCCTTGGGAGGGGGCGAAGCTATGGCTACACCTTC. Protein: CASSLGRGRSYGYTF. The full variable domain, with the rest looked up from reference TRBV5-1 and TRBJ1-2, is KAGVTQTPRYLIKTRGQQVTLSCSPISGHRSVSWYQQTPGQGLQFLFEYFSETQRNKGNFPGRFSGRQFSNSRSEMNVSTLELGDSALYLCASSLGRGRSYGYTFGSGTRLTVV.

This clonotype was counted a few times. The genes are TRBV14 and TRBJ2-5; the D gene is possibly TRBD1 (5 bases). Trimming took off 8 bases at V and 2 bases at J, with 24 bases between the two ends. Per germline, CDR1 SGHDN and CDR2 FVKESK. The CDR3 consists of 17 residues. CDR3 region: CASPNPTEQNDQETQYF. CDR3 nucleotides: TGTGCCAGCCCAAACCCGACAGAGCAAAACGATCAAGAGACCCAGTACTTC.

V is TRBV5-5 and J is TRBJ2-1; no definite D call. V was trimmed by 3 bases and J by 7 bases, leaving 11 bases between them. The germline V gene encodes CDR1 SGHKS and CDR2 YYEKEE (reference sequence). This CDR3 has 13 residues. CDR3 nucleotide sequence: TGTGCCAGCAGCTGCTCCCCGGCAAATGAGCAGTTCTTC. Translation: CASSCSPANEQFF.

This rearrangement joins TRBV6-5 to TRBJ2-1, with 8 bases that match TRBD2. The ends lost 4 bases at V and 3 bases at J; junction bases unmatched: 5. There are 15 residues in the CDR3. Germline assignment: CDR1 MNHEY and CDR2 SVGAGI. CDR3 loop: CASSLAGLNYNEQFF. The CDR3 bases are TGTGCCAGCAGTTTAGCGGGGCTGAACTACAATGAGCAGTTCTTC.

The sample holds one count of this clonotype. This chain joins TRBV6-2 or TRBV6-3 and TRBJ1-5; D call uncertain. The CDR3 totals 16 residues. Trimming removed 1 base from V and 2 bases from J, with 12 bases in between. The germline V gene encodes CDR1 MNHEY and CDR2 SVGEGT. The CDR3 nucleotides read TGTGCCAGCAGTTACTATGGTAAGAGTGGCAATCAGCCCCAGCATTTT. Translation: CASSYYGKSGNQPQHF.